This T cell receptor beta chain was found in a study of blood T cell repertoires in COVID-19. Trimming took 5 bases from V and 6 from J; bases not matched to a gene: 17. CDR3 size: 20 residues. CDR1 and CDR2 (germline): SGHTA, FQGTGA. Source study methods: How many nucleated cells were present was estimated from reference gene primer amplification. Method: immunoSEQ multiplex PCR; TCRdb's copy keeps in-frame clones and lacks some. The V and J calls and the clone size are those of that table, but D and trimming were determined from the DNA. The data contain about 97,000 clones, around 85% of them singletons.

Sequenced: peripheral blood. This chain connects TRBV7-3 to TRBJ2-1, with TRBD2 identical over 15 bases. The origin of this receptor is a woman in her 70s with active or convalescent COVID-19. CDR3 in amino acids: CASSSETGLAGGLIGNEQFF. The CDR3 DNA sequence: TGTGCCAGCAGCAGCGAGACCGGACTAGCGGGGGGGCTGATAGGCAATGAGCAGTTCTTC.